Listed below are T cell receptor beta chains from one sample, sequenced in a study of blood T cells in healthy people across ages. TCRdb independently ran MiXCR on the 5' RACE reads; one entry per CDR3 protein. Of hundreds of thousands of distinct CDR3 sequences in the sample, roughly three fifths were seen once. The specimen sequenced was blood. These receptors were collected from a man aged 35-49 years in good health. Each CDR3 is given with its conserved first and last residue. The order of the fields is J gene, clone size, V gene, D gene, CDR3 protein, CDR3 DNA. A D gene is named only where the DNA matches it firmly. For some rows the clone size is stated as once, few or many, or as a class when expanded; others skip it.

>TRBJ2-7|.|TRBV28|TRBD2
CASSPGGSRRNEQYF
TGTGCCAGCAGTCCCGGCGGGAGTCGAAGAAACGAGCAGTACTTC
>TRBJ1-2|.|TRBV12-3/TRBV12-4|.
CASSPRTQFNYGYTF
TGTGCCAGCAGTCCGCGGACGCAATTTAACTATGGCTACACCTTC
>TRBJ2-3|.|TRBV6-1|.
CASSDLGSDTQYF
TGTGCCAGCAGTGACCTCGGGTCCGATACGCAGTATTTT
>TRBJ2-1|.|TRBV27|TRBD2
CASSLSRGSIYEQFF
TGTGCCAGCAGTTTATCGCGCGGGAGCATATATGAGCAGTTCTTC
>TRBJ1-5|.|TRBV27|.
CASSPTDRPGRPQHF
TGTGCCAGCAGTCCAACCGACAGGCCGGGGAGGCCCCAGCATTTT
>TRBJ1-6|.|TRBV2|.
CASSEGQAGNSPLHF
TGTGCCAGCAGTGAAGGGCAAGCGGGTAATTCACCCCTCCACTTT
>TRBJ2-5|.|TRBV11-3|TRBD1
CASSLGGGAPETQYF
TGTGCCAGCAGCTTAGGAGGGGGCGCGCCCGAGACCCAGTACTTC
>TRBJ1-2|.|TRBV29-1|.
CSVGPETGNYGYTF
TGCAGCGTTGGGCCCGAAACAGGGAACTATGGCTACACCTTC
>TRBJ2-7|few|TRBV20-1|TRBD2
CSARDAGLAGLNGAPSSYEQYF
TGCAGTGCTAGAGATGCAGGACTAGCGGGCCTAAACGGGGCCCCAAGTTCCTACGAGCAGTACTTC
>TRBJ2-1|.|TRBV6-5|TRBD2
CASSYDGGRTHSYNEQFF
TGTGCCAGCAGTTACGATGGCGGGAGGACCCACTCCTACAATGAGCAGTTCTTC
>TRBJ2-7|.|TRBV5-4|TRBD2
CASSLELAAYEQYF
TGTGCCAGCAGCTTGGAGCTAGCGGCCTACGAGCAGTACTTC
>TRBJ2-5|.|TRBV7-2|TRBD1
CASSSGTGEKGTQYF
TGTGCCAGCAGCTCCGGGACAGGGGAAAAAGGGACCCAGTACTTC
>TRBJ2-3|few|TRBV12-3/TRBV12-4|TRBD1
CASRLTGTGTQYF
TGTGCCAGCAGGCTGACAGGGACCGGTACGCAGTATTTT
>TRBJ2-1|.|TRBV4-3|.
CASSQDLGAYNEQFF
TGCGCCAGCAGCCAAGACTTGGGTGCCTACAATGAGCAGTTCTTC
>TRBJ1-2|.|TRBV15|.
CATSRAQGGYTF
TGTGCCACCAGCAGAGCGCAGGGAGGCTACACCTTC
>TRBJ2-7|.|TRBV29-1|TRBD2
CSVTSGRYYEQYF
TGCAGCGTGACTAGCGGGAGGTACTACGAGCAGTACTTC
>TRBJ2-3|.|TRBV27|TRBD2
CASSPRLAWSTDTQYF
TGTGCCAGCAGTCCCCGACTAGCGTGGAGCACAGATACGCAGTATTTT
>TRBJ2-7|.|TRBV12-3/TRBV12-4|.
CASTLAGQGAYEQYF
TGTGCCAGCACCCTAGCGGGACAGGGTGCCTACGAGCAGTACTTC
>TRBJ1-2|few|TRBV19|TRBD1
CASLDSLLTGRGYTF
TGTGCCAGTCTCGACTCTCTCTTGACAGGGAGAGGCTACACCTTC
>TRBJ1-6|few|TRBV2|TRBD1
CASTGQDHSPLHF
TGTGCCAGCACAGGACAGGACCATTCACCCCTCCACTTT
>TRBJ1-6|.|TRBV7-2|.
CASSPSGPSNSPLHF
TGTGCCAGCAGCCCGTCGGGACCAAGTAATTCACCCCTCCACTTT
>TRBJ2-5|few|TRBV5-1|.
CASSLDPGIETQYF
TGCGCCAGCAGCTTGGATCCAGGGATAGAGACCCAGTACTTC
>TRBJ2-7|few|TRBV27|.
CASSLQTAYEQYF
TGTGCCAGCAGTTTACAGACAGCCTACGAGCAGTACTTC
>TRBJ2-3|.|TRBV11-2|TRBD2
CASSLGLAGGLADTQYF
TGTGCCAGCAGCTTAGGGCTAGCGGGGGGGCTGGCAGATACGCAGTATTTT
>TRBJ2-3|.|TRBV20-1|TRBD1
CSASGTVAHGTQYF
TGCAGTGCTAGTGGGACAGTGGCACATGGTACGCAGTATTTT
>TRBJ1-5|.|TRBV6-2/TRBV6-3|.
CASRLHRGSNQPQHF
TGTGCCAGCAGGCTCCATCGTGGTAGCAATCAGCCCCAGCATTTT
>TRBJ2-1|.|TRBV11-2|.
CASSLESLGSPYNEQFF
TGTGCCAGCAGCTTAGAAAGCCTCGGTAGCCCCTACAATGAGCAGTTCTTC
>TRBJ2-1|.|TRBV28|TRBD1
CASSSVGDRENEQFF
TGTGCCAGCAGTTCAGTAGGGGACAGGGAAAATGAGCAGTTCTTC
>TRBJ1-2|few|TRBV20-1|TRBD1
CSARDGTENTF
TGCAGTGCTAGAGATGGGACAGAAAACACCTTC
>TRBJ2-1|.|TRBV4-1|TRBD2
CASSQSSGRQSYNEQFF
TGCGCCAGCAGCCAATCTAGCGGGAGGCAATCCTACAATGAGCAGTTCTTC
>TRBJ2-3|.|TRBV11-2|.
CASSLGTLPNTDTQYF
TGTGCCAGCAGCCTCGGGACTCTTCCTAACACAGATACGCAGTATTTT
>TRBJ2-3|.|TRBV20-1|TRBD2
CSAPPGRGIDTQYF
TGCAGTGCGCCCCCCGGGAGGGGGATAGATACGCAGTATTTT
>TRBJ2-2|few|TRBV5-5|.
CASSLDRVPGELFF
TGTGCCAGCAGCTTGGACAGGGTGCCCGGGGAGCTGTTTTTT
>TRBJ1-2|.|TRBV20-1|.
CSARAGGFYGYTF
TGCAGTGCGCGAGCGGGAGGGTTCTATGGCTACACCTTC
>TRBJ2-1|.|TRBV29-1|.
CSVVGSGAYNEQFF
TGCAGCGTTGTAGGTTCAGGGGCCTACAATGAGCAGTTCTTC
>TRBJ1-1|.|TRBV3-1|.
CASSQGVRMNTEAFF
TGTGCCAGCAGCCAAGGGGTCAGAATGAACACTGAAGCTTTCTTT
>TRBJ2-7|few|TRBV7-2|TRBD2
CASSLKLAGPYEQYF
TGTGCCAGCAGCTTAAAACTAGCGGGCCCCTACGAGCAGTACTTC
>TRBJ2-3|.|TRBV4-1|.
CASSQEVPDTQYF
TGCGCCAGCAGCCAAGAGGTCCCAGATACGCAGTATTTT
>TRBJ2-7|.|TRBV7-9|.
CASSASSGGYEQYF
TGTGCCAGCAGCGCGTCGTCCGGGGGCTACGAGCAGTACTTC
>TRBJ2-2|.|TRBV4-3|.
CASSQGSLPGELFF
TGCGCCAGCAGCCAAGGTTCGCTTCCCGGGGAGCTGTTTTTT
>TRBJ2-4|.|TRBV19|.
CASSIDELAKNTQYF
TGTGCCAGTAGTATAGATGAACTAGCCAAAAACACTCAGTACTTC
>TRBJ2-3|few|TRBV12-3/TRBV12-4|.
CASSLYSQGADTQYF
TGTGCCAGCAGTTTATATAGCCAAGGGGCAGATACGCAGTATTTT
>TRBJ2-2|few|TRBV5-1|TRBD1
CASSLEGQDTGELFF
TGCGCCAGCAGCTTGGAGGGACAGGACACCGGGGAGCTGTTTTTT
>TRBJ2-6|.|TRBV18|TRBD1
CASSDRDGASVLTF
TGTGCCAGCTCAGACAGGGATGGGGCCAGCGTCCTGACTTTC
>TRBJ1-1|.|TRBV20-1|.
CSASGVGRGTEAFF
TGCAGTGCTAGTGGTGTGGGCAGGGGCACTGAAGCTTTCTTT
>TRBJ2-7|.|TRBV4-1|.
CAAGPPYEQYF
TGCGCCGCAGGGCCCCCCTACGAGCAGTACTTC
>TRBJ1-2|.|TRBV7-2|.
CASSLDGIPHGYTF
TGTGCCAGCAGCTTAGACGGGATCCCTCATGGCTACACCTTC
>TRBJ2-7|.|TRBV6-2/TRBV6-3|.
CASSSPSISQPYEQYF
TGTGCCAGCAGTTCCCCTAGTATAAGTCAACCCTACGAGCAGTACTTC
>TRBJ2-1|.|TRBV7-9|.
CASSLHRGLWDEQFF
TGTGCCAGCAGCTTACATAGGGGTCTTTGGGATGAGCAGTTCTTC
>TRBJ2-6|few|TRBV4-2|.
CASSQERVQGFGSGANVLTF
TGTGCCAGCAGCCAAGAAAGGGTACAGGGTTTCGGCTCTGGGGCCAACGTCCTGACTTTC
>TRBJ1-1|.|TRBV5-1|.
CASSVSDRKSSEAFF
TGCGCCAGCAGCGTCTCGGACAGAAAGAGTAGTGAAGCTTTCTTT
>TRBJ2-1|.|TRBV9|.
CASSVERYEQFF
TGTGCCAGCAGCGTAGAGCGGTACGAGCAGTTCTTC
>TRBJ2-4|few|TRBV12-3/TRBV12-4|.
CASSLGAFTQYF
TGTGCCAGCAGTTTAGGGGCTTTCACTCAGTACTTC
>TRBJ2-7|.|TRBV3-1|TRBD2
CASSQALAGGEAEQYF
TGTGCCAGCAGCCAAGCCTTAGCGGGAGGGGAAGCGGAGCAGTACTTC